Following are 21 T cell receptor beta chains from one sample sequenced in a study of Ad26.COV2.S vaccination and SARS-CoV-2 variants. Generated by immunoSEQ multiplex PCR, the TCRdb table keeps only in-frame clones and is missing some. Of approximately 500,000 clones in the sample, around 88% were seen once. Regarding treatment: roughly 19 received Ad26.COV2.S at low or high dose, single or two shots; about 5 received placebo; per-sample allocation not given. Sample collection was performed on day 63 after the first vaccine or placebo injection. The sequencing here drew on peripheral blood, taken in a trial of Ad26.COV2.S vaccine versus placebo. These receptor sequences come from a person between 18 and 59 years old who received the Ad26.COV2.S COVID-19 vaccine or a placebo.

The rearrangement uses TRBV27 and TRBJ2-1, with D possibly matching TRBD1 (5 bases). V gave up 2 bases and J gave up 6 bases, with 8 bases separating them. This CDR3 region has 13 residues. Germline CDR1 MNHEY, CDR2 SMNVEV (reference sequence). In DNA form, the CDR3 reads TGTGCCAGCAGTTTACAGGGCACCAATGAGCAGTTCTTC. It encodes CASSLQGTNEQFF.

This clone was observed a few times. The J gene is TRBJ1-1, the V gene TRBV27; a weak D match, TRBD1 (6 bases). Looked up from germline, CDR1 is MNHEY and CDR2 is SMNVEV (reference sequence). The germline V and J ends were trimmed by 6 bases and 5 bases, with 10 bases remaining between them. The CDR3 has 12 residues. The CDR3 protein is CASRQGYTEAFF. CDR3 bases: TGTGCCAGCAGACAGGGATATACTGAAGCTTTCTTT.

V gene TRBV4-1 combines with J gene TRBJ2-7; possibly TRBD1 for D (6 bases). V lost 0 bases and J lost 4, with 16 bases in between. CDR1 is MGHRA, CDR2 YSYEKL, per germline. The CDR3 is 16 amino acids. In DNA, the CDR3 is TGCGCCAGCAGCCAAGAGGGGCAGGGGCTTGGGTACGAGCAGTACTTC. This codes for CASSQEGQGLGYEQYF.

This clone showed up just once. CDR3 sequence: CASSPGVLPNEQFF. The CDR3 coding sequence is TGTGCCAGCAGCCCTGGGGTTTTGCCAAATGAGCAGTTCTTC. This chain connects TRBV9 to TRBJ2-1, with D unresolved. Germline V gives CDR1 SGDLS, CDR2 YYNGEE. Trimming cost V 4 bases and J 7 bases, with 15 bases left between them. The CDR3 sequence is 14 residues long. Using reference TRBV9 and TRBJ2-1 for the parts outside the CDR3, the full variable domain is DSGVTQTPKHLITATGQRVTLRCSPRSGDLSVYWYQQSLDQGLQFLIQYYNGEERAKGNILERFSAQQFPDLHSELNLSSLELGDSALYFCASSPGVLPNEQFFGPGTRLTVL.

The chain joins TRBV6-6 to TRBJ1-6, with 9 bases fitting TRBD1. The CDR3 runs to 17 residues. V lost 6 bases to trimming and J lost 9 bases; unmatched junction nucleotides: 15. CDR1 MNHNY and CDR2 SVGAGI come from the germline V gene (reference sequence). The DNA of the CDR3 is TGTGCCAGCAGACGATTTCCGGGACAGGGAGGTAGTTCACCCCTCCACTTT. Its translation: CASRRFPGQGGSSPLHF.

The V call is TRBV2, the J call TRBJ1-2, with a tentative D call TRBD1 (5 bases). The germline V and J ends were trimmed by 8 bases and 4 bases, with 14 bases remaining between them. This CDR3 comprises 13 residues. Germline V gives CDR1 SNHLY, CDR2 FYNNEI. CDR3 amino acids: CASEAGTIYGYTF. The CDR3 DNA sequence: TGTGCCAGCGAGGCCGGGACCATCTATGGCTACACCTTC.

The genes are TRBV7-9 and TRBJ1-1, with D possibly TRBD1 on 5 matching bases. Between the trimmed V and J ends, which lost 1 base and 1 base, there was a span of 10 bases. The CDR3 has 15 residues. Germline lookup yields CDR1 SEHNR and CDR2 FQNEAQ (reference sequence). CDR3 sequence reads: CASSLEGRANTEAFF. As DNA, the CDR3 is TGTGCCAGCAGCTTAGAGGGCAGGGCGAACACTGAAGCTTTCTTT.

The chain uses TRBV6-6 and TRBJ1-6; 7 bases match TRBD1. Germline V lookup: CDR1 MNHNY, CDR2 SVGAGI (reference sequence). This CDR3 is built from 12 residues. The CDR3 region has the DNA TGTGCTTCACAGGGGCCTAGTTCACCCCTCCACTTT. Translation gives CASQGPSSPLHF.

The rearrangement joins TRBV9 to TRBJ2-1; maybe TRBD1 (5 bases). This CDR3 is 16 amino acids long. Trimming took off 0 bases at V and 2 bases at J, with 12 bases between the two ends. In germline, CDR1 is SGDLS, CDR2 YYNGEE. The chain's CDR3 is CASSVDPGPPYNEQFF. The DNA for the CDR3 is TGTGCCAGCAGCGTAGACCCAGGGCCCCCCTACAATGAGCAGTTCTTC.

The chain carries TRBV5-6 and TRBJ2-7; 8 bases are shared with TRBD1. The ends lost 3 bases at V and 7 bases at J; junction bases unmatched: 9. The CDR3 sequence is 14 residues long. Per the germline V gene, CDR1 is SGHDT and CDR2 is YYEEEE. The CDR3 spells CASSWGQGAREQYF. CDR3 bases: TGTGCCAGCAGCTGGGGGCAGGGGGCTCGGGAGCAGTACTTC.

CDR3 nucleotides: TGTGCCTGGAGTGTACGTCGGGAGACCCAGTACTTC. Amino acids: CAWSVRRETQYF. The gene calls are TRBV30 and TRBJ2-5; D unresolved. This CDR3 is 12 amino acids long. The V end lost 0 bases, the J end lost 5 bases, and 7 bases lay between the germline ends. CDR1 GTSNPN and CDR2 SVGIG come from the germline V gene (reference sequence).

A word on this clone: The identical CDR3 is also encoded by other nucleotide sequences in the sample. The genes are TRBV30 and TRBJ2-5; the D is unclear. V shed 0 bases and J shed 1 base, with 3 bases lying between them. CDR1 and CDR2 from the germline V gene are GTSNPN and SVGIG (reference sequence). CDR3 size: 12 residues. CDR3 protein: CAWSVRQETQYF. The CDR3 DNA sequence: TGTGCCTGGAGTGTACGCCAAGAGACCCAGTACTTC.

The chain recombines TRBV7-6 with TRBJ1-5, with unresolved D. The CDR3 sequence is 13 residues long. Germline assignment: CDR1 SGHVS and CDR2 FNYEAQ. V was trimmed by 1 base and J by 6 bases, leaving 7 bases between them. The CDR3 region is CASSLDGSQPQHF. CDR3 nucleotide sequence: TGTGCCAGCAGCTTAGACGGGAGTCAGCCCCAGCATTTT.

The gene calls are TRBV30 and TRBJ2-5; 11 bases are shared with TRBD1. V shed 4 bases, J shed 5 bases, and the junction held 12 bases outside the gene matches. The V gene's germline CDR1 is GTSNPN and CDR2 SVGIG (reference sequence). This CDR3 has 16 amino acids. The CDR3 region is CAWKAIGTGGMETQYF. The DNA of the CDR3 is TGTGCCTGGAAGGCCATTGGGACAGGGGGAATGGAGACCCAGTACTTC.

This rearrangement joins TRBV3-1 (or the pseudogene TRBV3-2) to TRBJ2-3, with D tentatively TRBD1 (6 bases). This CDR3 spans 15 amino acids. Trimming left V 3 bases short and J 5 bases short, with 15 bases between. Germline CDR1 and CDR2: LGHDT and YNNKEL (reference sequence). The CDR3 DNA reads as TGTGCCAGCAGCCAGCATCCTAGAGGGGGAGATACGCAGTATTTT. Translated, it gives CASSQHPRGGDTQYF.

The chain is built from TRBV7-2 and TRBJ1-1; D is undetermined. The germline V gene has CDR1 SGHTA and CDR2 FQGNSA. The CDR3 sequence is 13 residues long. V dropped 3 bases and J dropped 7 bases, with 12 bases sitting between them. CDR3 DNA: TGTGCCAGCAGCTTTGAACCTGAGGGTGAAGCTTTCTTT. As protein: CASSFEPEGEAFF.

J is TRBJ1-5 and V is TRBV28, with TRBD1 identical over 7 bases. The CDR3 covers 16 residues. The germline V gene encodes CDR1 MDHEN and CDR2 SYDVKM. Losses at the gene ends were 2 bases for V and 0 bases for J; bases not matched to a gene: 4. The DNA for the CDR3 is TGTGCCAGCAGTTTAGGGACAGTTCCTAGCAATCAGCCCCAGCATTTT. This translates into CASSLGTVPSNQPQHF.

This clone turned up a few times. V is TRBV5-4 and J is TRBJ2-3; perhaps TRBD2 as D (6 bases). Germline V CDR1 and CDR2: SGHNT, YYREEE (reference sequence). CDR3 size: 19 residues. V lost 4 bases to trimming and J lost 2 bases, with 26 bases between them. CDR3 loop: CASSPSGPGAVGITDTQYF. CDR3 bases: TGTGCCAGCAGCCCCTCAGGACCGGGAGCTGTGGGTATCACAGATACGCAGTATTTT.

CDR3 nucleotides: TGTGCCAGCAGCCGGTATCGTGAGCAGTTCTTC. This codes for CASSRYREQFF. The chain uses TRBV28 and TRBJ2-1; D not resolved. CDR3 length equals 11 residues. V was cut by 6 bases and J by 9 bases, with 9 bases left in between. Per germline, CDR1 MDHEN and CDR2 SYDVKM.

The chain is built from TRBV3-1 (or the pseudogene TRBV3-2) and TRBJ1-6, with D perhaps matching TRBD1 (6 bases). The ends were cut back, 9 bases at V and 4 bases at J, with 16 bases in the middle. Germline values: CDR1 LGHDT, CDR2 YNNKEL (reference sequence). This CDR3 region has 15 residues. The CDR3 reads CASRERTVYNSPLHF. CDR3 DNA: TGTGCCAGTAGGGAGAGGACAGTTTATAATTCACCCCTCCACTTT.

This rearrangement joins TRBV6-5 to TRBJ2-7; D call uncertain. The germline V gene encodes CDR1 MNHEY and CDR2 SVGAGI. V lost 6 bases and J 7 bases, leaving 10 bases between the germline ends. The CDR3 spans 11 residues. CDR3 loop: CASRDSGEQYF. The DNA of the CDR3 is TGTGCCAGCAGGGATTCGGGTGAGCAGTACTTC.